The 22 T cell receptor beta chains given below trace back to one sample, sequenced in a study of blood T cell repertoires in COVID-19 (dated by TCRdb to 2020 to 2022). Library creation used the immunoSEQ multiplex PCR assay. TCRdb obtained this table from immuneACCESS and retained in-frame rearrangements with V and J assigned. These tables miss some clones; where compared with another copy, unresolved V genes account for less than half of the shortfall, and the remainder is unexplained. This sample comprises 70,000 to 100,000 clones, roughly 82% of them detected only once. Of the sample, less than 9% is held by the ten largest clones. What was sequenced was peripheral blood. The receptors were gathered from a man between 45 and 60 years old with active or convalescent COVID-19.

The DNA for the CDR3 is TGTGCCAGCACCCCGGGACAGGGGAACACTGAAGCTTTCTTT. Residues: CASTPGQGNTEAFF. The rearrangement uses TRBV28 and TRBJ1-1, with TRBD1 identical over 9 bases. The germline V gene has CDR1 MDHEN and CDR2 SYDVKM. Germline trimming cut 7 bases from V and 1 base from J; bases unmatched to any gene: 4. The CDR3 spans 14 residues.

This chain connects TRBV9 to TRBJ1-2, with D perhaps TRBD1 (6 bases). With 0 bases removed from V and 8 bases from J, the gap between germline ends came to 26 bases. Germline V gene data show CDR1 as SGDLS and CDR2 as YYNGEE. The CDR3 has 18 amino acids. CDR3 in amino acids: CASSVGADLQGSPFGYTF. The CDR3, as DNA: TGTGCCAGCAGCGTAGGTGCAGACTTACAGGGAAGTCCCTTCGGCTACACCTTC.

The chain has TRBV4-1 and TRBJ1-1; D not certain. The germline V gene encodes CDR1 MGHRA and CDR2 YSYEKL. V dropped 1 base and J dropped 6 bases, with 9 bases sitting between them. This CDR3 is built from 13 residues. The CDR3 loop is CASSQVYEAEAFF. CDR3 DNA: TGCGCCAGCAGCCAAGTCTATGAGGCTGAAGCTTTCTTT.

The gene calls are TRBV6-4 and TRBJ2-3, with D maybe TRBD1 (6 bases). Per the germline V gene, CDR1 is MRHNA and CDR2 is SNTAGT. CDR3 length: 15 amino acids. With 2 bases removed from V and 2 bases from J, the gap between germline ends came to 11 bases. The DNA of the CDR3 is TGTGCCAGCAGTGACCAGGGGCATACCACAGATACGCAGTATTTT. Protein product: CASSDQGHTTDTQYF.

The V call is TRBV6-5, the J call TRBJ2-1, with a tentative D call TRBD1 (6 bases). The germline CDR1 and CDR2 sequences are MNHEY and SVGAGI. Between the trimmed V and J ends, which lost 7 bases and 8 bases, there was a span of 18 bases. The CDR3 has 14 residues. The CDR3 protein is CASIGQGKGDEQFF. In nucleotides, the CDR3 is TGTGCCAGCATAGGGCAGGGGAAAGGGGATGAGCAGTTCTTC.

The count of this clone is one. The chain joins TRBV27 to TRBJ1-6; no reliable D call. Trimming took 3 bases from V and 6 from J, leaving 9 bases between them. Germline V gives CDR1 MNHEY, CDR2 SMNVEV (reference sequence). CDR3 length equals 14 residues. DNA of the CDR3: TGTGCCAGCAGTTTGGAGGCGACTAATTCACCCCTCCACTTT. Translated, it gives CASSLEATNSPLHF.

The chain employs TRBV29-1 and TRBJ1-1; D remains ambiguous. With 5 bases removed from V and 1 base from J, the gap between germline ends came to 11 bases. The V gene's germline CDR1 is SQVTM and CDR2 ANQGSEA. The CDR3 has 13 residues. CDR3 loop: CSVPAASNTEAFF. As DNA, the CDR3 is TGCAGCGTTCCCGCGGCTTCGAACACTGAAGCTTTCTTT. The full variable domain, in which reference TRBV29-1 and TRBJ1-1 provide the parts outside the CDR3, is SAVISQKPSRDICQRGTSLTIQCQVDSQVTMMFWYRQQPGQSLTLIATANQGSEATYESGFVIDKFPISRPNLTFSTLTVSNMSPEDSSIYLCSVPAASNTEAFFGQGTRLTVV.

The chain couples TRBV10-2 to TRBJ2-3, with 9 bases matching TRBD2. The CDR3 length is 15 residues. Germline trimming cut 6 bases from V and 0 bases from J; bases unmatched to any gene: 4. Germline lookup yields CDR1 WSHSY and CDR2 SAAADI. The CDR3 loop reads CASRAGGASTDTQYF. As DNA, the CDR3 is TGCGCCAGCAGAGCGGGGGGAGCTAGCACAGATACGCAGTATTTT.

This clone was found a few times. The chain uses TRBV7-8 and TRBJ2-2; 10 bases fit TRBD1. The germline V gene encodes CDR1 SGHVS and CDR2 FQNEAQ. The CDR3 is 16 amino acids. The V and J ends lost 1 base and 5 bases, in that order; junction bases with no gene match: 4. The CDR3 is CASSLEGQGRTGELFF. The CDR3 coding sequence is TGTGCCAGCAGCTTAGAGGGACAGGGGCGGACCGGGGAGCTGTTTTTT.

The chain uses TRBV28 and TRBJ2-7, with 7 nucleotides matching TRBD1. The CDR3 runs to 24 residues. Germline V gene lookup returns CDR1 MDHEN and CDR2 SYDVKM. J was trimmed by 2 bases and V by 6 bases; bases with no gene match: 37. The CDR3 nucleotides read TGTGCCAGCAGCCCGAGCAAATCCGGGACAGTTAAGTCAGGGTTCCCTACAACACCCTACGAGCAGTACGTC. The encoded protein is CASSPSKSGTVKSGFPTTPYEQYV.

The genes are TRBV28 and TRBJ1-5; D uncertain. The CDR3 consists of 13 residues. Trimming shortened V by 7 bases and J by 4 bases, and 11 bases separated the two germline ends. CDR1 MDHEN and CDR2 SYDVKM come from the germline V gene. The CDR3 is CASIEAGNQPQHF. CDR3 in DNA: TGTGCCAGCATAGAGGCGGGAAATCAGCCCCAGCATTTT.

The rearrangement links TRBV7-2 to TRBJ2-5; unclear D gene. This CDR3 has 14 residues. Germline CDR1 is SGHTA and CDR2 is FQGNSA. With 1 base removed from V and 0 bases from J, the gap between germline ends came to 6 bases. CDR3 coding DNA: TGTGCCAGCAGCTTAGGAGTGAACCAAGAGACCCAGTACTTC. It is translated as CASSLGVNQETQYF.

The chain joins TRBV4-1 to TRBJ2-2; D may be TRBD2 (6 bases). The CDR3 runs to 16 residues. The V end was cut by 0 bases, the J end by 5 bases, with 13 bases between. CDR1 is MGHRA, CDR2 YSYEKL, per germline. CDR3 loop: CASSQEGLRRTGELFF. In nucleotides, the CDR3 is TGCGCCAGCAGCCAAGAGGGACTTAGGAGGACCGGGGAGCTGTTTTTT.

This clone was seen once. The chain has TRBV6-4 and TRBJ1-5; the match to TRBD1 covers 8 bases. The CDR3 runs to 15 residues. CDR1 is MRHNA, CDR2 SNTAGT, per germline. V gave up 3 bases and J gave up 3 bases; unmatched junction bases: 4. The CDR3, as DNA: TGTGCCAGCAGTGAAGGGACAGGCCACAATCAGCCCCAGCATTTT. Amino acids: CASSEGTGHNQPQHF.

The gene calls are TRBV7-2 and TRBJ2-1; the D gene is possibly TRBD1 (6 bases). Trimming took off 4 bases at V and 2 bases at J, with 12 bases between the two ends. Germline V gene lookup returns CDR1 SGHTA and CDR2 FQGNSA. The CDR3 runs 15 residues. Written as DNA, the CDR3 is TGTGCCAGCAGCTGGGGGCCGGGAACCTACAATGAGCAGTTCTTC. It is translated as CASSWGPGTYNEQFF.

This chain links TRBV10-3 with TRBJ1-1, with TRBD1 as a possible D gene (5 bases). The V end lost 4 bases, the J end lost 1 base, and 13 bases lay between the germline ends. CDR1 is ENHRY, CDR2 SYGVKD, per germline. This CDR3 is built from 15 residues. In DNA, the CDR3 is TGTGCCATCAGTGTTCGGGGAGGGGAGAACACTGAAGCTTTCTTT. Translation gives CAISVRGGENTEAFF.

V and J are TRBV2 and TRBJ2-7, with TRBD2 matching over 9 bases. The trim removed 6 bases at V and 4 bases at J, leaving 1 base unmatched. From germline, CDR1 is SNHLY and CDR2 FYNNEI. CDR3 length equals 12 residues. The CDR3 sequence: CASRTSGYEQYV. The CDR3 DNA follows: TGTGCCAGCAGGACTAGCGGTTACGAGCAGTACGTC.

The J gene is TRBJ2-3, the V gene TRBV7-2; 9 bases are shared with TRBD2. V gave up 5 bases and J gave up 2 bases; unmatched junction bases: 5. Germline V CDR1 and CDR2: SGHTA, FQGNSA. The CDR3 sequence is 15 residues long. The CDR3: CASSPSGGLTDTQYF. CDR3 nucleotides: TGTGCCAGCAGCCCGAGCGGGGGGCTCACAGATACGCAGTATTTT.

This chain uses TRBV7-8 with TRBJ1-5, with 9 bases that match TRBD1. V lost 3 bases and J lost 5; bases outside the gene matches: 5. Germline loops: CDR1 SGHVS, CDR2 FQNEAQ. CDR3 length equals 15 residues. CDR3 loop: CASSFRQGGYQPQHF. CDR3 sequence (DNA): TGTGCCAGCAGCTTTCGACAGGGGGGGTATCAGCCCCAGCATTTT.

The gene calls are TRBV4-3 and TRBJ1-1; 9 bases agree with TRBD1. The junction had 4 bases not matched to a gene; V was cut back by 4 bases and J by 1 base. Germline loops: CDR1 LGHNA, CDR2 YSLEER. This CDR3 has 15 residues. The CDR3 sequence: CASSLMTGGNTEAFF. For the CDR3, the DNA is TGCGCCAGCAGCCTAATGACAGGGGGGAACACTGAAGCTTTCTTT.

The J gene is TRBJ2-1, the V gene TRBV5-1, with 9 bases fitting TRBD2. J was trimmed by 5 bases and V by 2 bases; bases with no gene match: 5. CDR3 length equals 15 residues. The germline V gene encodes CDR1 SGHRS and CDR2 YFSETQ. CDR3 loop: CASSFGGGADNEQFF. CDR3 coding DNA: TGCGCCAGCAGCTTTGGCGGGGGGGCCGACAATGAGCAGTTCTTC. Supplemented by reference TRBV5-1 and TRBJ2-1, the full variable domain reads KAGVTQTPRYLIKTRGQQVTLSCSPISGHRSVSWYQQTPGQGLQFLFEYFSETQRNKGNFPGRFSGRQFSNSRSEMNVSTLELGDSALYLCASSFGGGADNEQFFGPGTRLTVL.

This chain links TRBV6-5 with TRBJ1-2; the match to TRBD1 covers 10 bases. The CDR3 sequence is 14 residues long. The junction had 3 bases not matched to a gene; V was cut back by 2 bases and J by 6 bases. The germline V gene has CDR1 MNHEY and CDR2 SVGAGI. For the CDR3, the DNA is TGTGCCAGCAGTTACGGGACAGGGGTTAATGGCTACACCTTC. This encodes CASSYGTGVNGYTF.